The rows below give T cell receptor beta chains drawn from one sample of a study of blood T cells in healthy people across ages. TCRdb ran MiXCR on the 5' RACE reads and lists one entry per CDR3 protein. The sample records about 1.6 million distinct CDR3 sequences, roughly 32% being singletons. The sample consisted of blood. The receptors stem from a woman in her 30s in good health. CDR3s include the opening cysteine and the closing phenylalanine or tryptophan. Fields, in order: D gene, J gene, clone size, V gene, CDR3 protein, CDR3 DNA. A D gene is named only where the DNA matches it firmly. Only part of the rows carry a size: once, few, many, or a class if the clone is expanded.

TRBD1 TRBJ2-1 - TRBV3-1 CASSPAGTGRFNEQFF TGTGCCAGCAGCCCTGCCGGGACAGGCCGGTTCAATGAGCAGTTCTTC
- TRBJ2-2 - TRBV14 CASSHPGGPGELFF TGTGCCAGCAGCCACCCCGGGGGGCCCGGGGAGCTGTTTTTT
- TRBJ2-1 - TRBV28 CASSSDTSSYNEQFF TGTGCCAGCAGCTCAGACACGAGCTCCTACAATGAGCAGTTCTTC
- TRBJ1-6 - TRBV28 CASSWRGRVSPLHF TGTGCCAGCAGTTGGAGGGGGAGAGTTTCACCCCTCCACTTT
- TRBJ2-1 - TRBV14 CASSQVPGLNEQFF TGTGCCAGCAGCCAAGTACCGGGCCTGAATGAGCAGTTCTTC
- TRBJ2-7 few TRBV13 CASSMATGRNEQYF TGTGCCAGCAGCATGGCCACAGGGCGCAACGAGCAGTACTTC
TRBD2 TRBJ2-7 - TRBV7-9 CASSKLAEPYEQYF TGTGCCAGCAGCAAACTAGCGGAACCCTACGAGCAGTACTTC
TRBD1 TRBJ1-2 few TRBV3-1 CASSQVAGGHGYTF TGTGCCAGCAGCCAAGTTGCAGGGGGCCATGGCTACACCTTC
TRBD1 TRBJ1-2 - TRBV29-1 CSVEGSAGGDGYTF TGCAGCGTTGAAGGGTCGGCAGGGGGCGATGGCTACACCTTC
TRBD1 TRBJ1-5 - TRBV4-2 CASSQGGQDQPQHF TGTGCCAGCAGCCAAGGGGGACAGGATCAGCCCCAGCATTTT
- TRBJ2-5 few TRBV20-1 CSADSGVLPVETQYF TGCAGTGCTGATTCAGGGGTCCTTCCCGTTGAGACCCAGTACTTC
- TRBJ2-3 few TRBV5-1 CASSLGPGVSTDTQYF TGCGCCAGCAGCTTGGGGCCGGGAGTTTCGACAGATACGCAGTATTTT
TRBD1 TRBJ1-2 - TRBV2 CASKGQGANYGYTF TGTGCCAGCAAAGGACAGGGCGCTAACTATGGCTACACCTTC
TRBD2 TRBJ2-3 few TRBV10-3 CAIKAGGRNTDTQYF TGTGCCATCAAAGCGGGGGGGCGTAACACAGATACGCAGTATTTT
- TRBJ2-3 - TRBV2 CASSTQPGRPSTDTQYF TGTGCCAGCTCCACACAACCCGGACGGCCTAGCACAGATACGCAGTATTTT
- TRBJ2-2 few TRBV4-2 CASSQMGGTGELFF TGTGCCAGCAGCCAAATGGGGGGAACCGGGGAGCTGTTTTTT
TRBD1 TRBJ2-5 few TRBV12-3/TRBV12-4 CASSPRDRLRETQYF TGTGCCAGCAGTCCCCGGGACAGGCTACGGGAGACCCAGTACTTC
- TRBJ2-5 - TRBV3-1 CARSQDRLHQGETQYF TGTGCCAGAAGCCAAGATCGACTCCACCAAGGAGAGACCCAGTACTTC
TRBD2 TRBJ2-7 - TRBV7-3 CASSPAGTSVYEQYF TGTGCCAGCAGCCCCGCCGGGACTAGCGTCTACGAGCAGTACTTC
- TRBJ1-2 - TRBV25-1 CASSLALAHGGYTF TGTGCCAGCAGCCTCGCTCTGGCTCACGGTGGCTACACCTTC
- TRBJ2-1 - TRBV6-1 CASSPDLPTSYNEQFF TGTGCCAGCAGTCCTGACTTGCCAACCTCCTACAATGAGCAGTTCTTC